The 7 T cell receptor beta chains below come from one sample, sequenced in a study of Graves' ophthalmopathy and Graves' hyperthyroidism. RNA transcripts provided the template for amplifying TCR beta CDR3 regions. HTBI-primed first-round RT-PCR preceded second-round multiplex PCR. MiXCR, applied by TCRdb to the multiplex PCR reads, yields one record per CDR3 protein. The table has approximately 700,000 distinct CDR3 sequences, 35% to 50% seen once. Sequencing input: peripheral blood. All receptors derive from an adult man with Graves' ophthalmopathy.

This chain uses TRBV5-1 with TRBJ1-4, with a possible D match to TRBD1 (6 bases). CDR1 SGHRS and CDR2 YFSETQ come from the germline V gene. This CDR3 has 15 amino acids. V gave up 4 bases and J gave up 6 bases, with 16 bases separating them. The CDR3 coding sequence is TGCGCCAGCAGCCAGAGCACGAGGGGGGATGAAAAACTGTTTTTT. Its protein is CASSQSTRGDEKLFF. Together with reference TRBV5-1 and TRBJ1-4, the CDR3 gives the full variable domain: KAGVTQTPRYLIKTRGQQVTLSCSPISGHRSVSWYQQTPGQGLQFLFEYFSETQRNKGNFPGRFSGRQFSNSRSEMNVSTLELGDSALYLCASSQSTRGDEKLFFGSGTQLSVL.

V and J are TRBV7-6 and TRBJ2-7, with 8 bases that match TRBD1. The ends lost 5 bases at V and 3 bases at J; junction bases unmatched: 6. Germline V gene lookup returns CDR1 SGHVS and CDR2 FNYEAQ. The CDR3 consists of 14 residues. The CDR3 DNA sequence: TGTGCCAGCAGCGGCGAGGGGACAGGCTACGAGCAGTACTTC. This codes for CASSGEGTGYEQYF.

This clonotype was seen more than once but under ten times. The chain combines TRBV7-2 with TRBJ1-5, with no clear D. The CDR3 runs 13 residues. Germline loops: CDR1 SGHTA, CDR2 FQGNSA. Trimming pared 2 bases from V and 11 bases from J, leaving 13 bases between. CDR3 DNA: TGTGCCAGCAGCTTATCACTAGCGGAGACCCAGCATTTT. Its translation: CASSLSLAETQHF. The whole variable domain, filled in from reference TRBV7-2 and TRBJ1-5, reads GAGVSQSPSNKVTEKGKDVELRCDPISGHTALYWYRQSLGQGLEFLIYFQGNSAPDKSGLPSDRFSAERTGGSVSTLTIQRTQQEDSAVYLCASSLSLAETQHFGDGTRLSIL.

The genes are TRBV5-5 and TRBJ2-7, with D maybe TRBD1 (6 bases). Trimming removed 2 bases at V and 0 bases at J, with 9 bases between. Germline V gives CDR1 SGHKS, CDR2 YYEKEE (reference sequence). The length of the CDR3 is 14 residues. CDR3 DNA sequence: TGTGCCAGCAGCTTTGTAGGGGGCTCCTACGAGCAGTACTTC. Its protein product is CASSFVGGSYEQYF.

This clonotype appeared a few times. The rearrangement links TRBV6-1 to TRBJ1-5, with D perhaps TRBD1 (5 bases). Trimming removed 5 bases at V and 4 bases at J, with 15 bases between. Germline CDR1 is MNHNS and CDR2 is SASEGT. This CDR3 has 15 amino acids. The CDR3 DNA follows: TGTGCCAGCAGTTACGGGGCAGGGAAAAATCAGCCCCAGCATTTT. This encodes CASSYGAGKNQPQHF.

This clonotype was detected many times. CDR3 residues: CASSRTGYYGYTF. The DNA for the CDR3 is TGTGCCAGCAGCCGGACAGGATACTATGGCTACACCTTC. V and J are TRBV7-8 and TRBJ1-2, with 7 nucleotides matching TRBD1. The ends lost 5 bases at V and 3 bases at J; junction bases unmatched: 3. The CDR3 covers 13 residues. Per germline, CDR1 SGHVS and CDR2 FQNEAQ.

This clonotype was seen repeatedly, ten times or more. J is TRBJ1-5 and V is TRBV24-1; D perhaps matches TRBD1 (5 bases). Trimming left V 4 bases short and J 14 bases short, with 23 bases between. Germline-derived CDR1 and CDR2 are KGHDR and SFDVKD. The CDR3 spans 15 residues. CDR3 DNA: TGTGCCACCAGTGACCCCGGGACTAGCGGGAGTGGAGAGCATTTT. This sequence encodes CATSDPGTSGSGEHF.